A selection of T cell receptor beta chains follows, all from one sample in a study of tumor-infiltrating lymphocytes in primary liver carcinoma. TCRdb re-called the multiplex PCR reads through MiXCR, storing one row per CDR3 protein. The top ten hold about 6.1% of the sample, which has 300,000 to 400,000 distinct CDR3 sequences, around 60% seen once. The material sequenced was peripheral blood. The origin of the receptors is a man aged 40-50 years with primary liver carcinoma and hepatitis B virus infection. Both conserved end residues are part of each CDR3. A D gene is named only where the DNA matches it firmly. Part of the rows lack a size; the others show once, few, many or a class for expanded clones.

cdr3_nt: TGTGCCAGCAGCGTAGACCCGACGGCCTACGAGCAGTACTTC; cdr3_aa: CASSVDPTAYEQYF; d_call: NA; j_call: TRBJ2-7; v_call: TRBV5-4; clone_size: NA
cdr3_nt: TGTGCAAGCAGCGCAGCCCATGCAGATAAGCAGTATTTT; cdr3_aa: CASSAAHADKQYF; d_call: NA; j_call: TRBJ2-3; v_call: TRBV11-3; clone_size: NA
cdr3_nt: TGTGCCAGCAGCGCGGGACAGGGGTTTTCCAAGGAGACCCAGTACTTC; cdr3_aa: CASSAGQGFSKETQYF; d_call: TRBD1; j_call: TRBJ2-5; v_call: TRBV11-3; clone_size: many
cdr3_nt: TGTGCCAGCAGCTTAGCCCAACAGGGATTCGTCGGTTATCACACTGAAACTTTCTTT; cdr3_aa: CASSLAQQGFVGYHTETFF; d_call: NA; j_call: TRBJ1-1; v_call: TRBV11-2; clone_size: NA
cdr3_nt: TGTGCCAGCAGCTTCGGACAGACGAACACTGAAGCTTTCTTT; cdr3_aa: CASSFGQTNTEAFF; d_call: NA; j_call: TRBJ1-1; v_call: TRBV5-5; clone_size: many
cdr3_nt: TGCACCAGCAGCCAAGCCCTCGGGGGCAGGGAGCAGTACTTC; cdr3_aa: CTSSQALGGREQYF; d_call: NA; j_call: TRBJ2-5; v_call: TRBV4-1; clone_size: NA
cdr3_nt: TGTGCCAGCAGTTCCCGACGGGGCTACAATGAGCAGTTCTTC; cdr3_aa: CASSSRRGYNEQFF; d_call: NA; j_call: TRBJ2-1; v_call: TRBV28; clone_size: NA
cdr3_nt: TGTGCCAGCACCCCGACAGGGGGCTTCACTGAAGCTTTCTTT; cdr3_aa: CASTPTGGFTEAFF; d_call: TRBD1; j_call: TRBJ1-1; v_call: TRBV11-1; clone_size: many
cdr3_nt: TGTGCCACCGCAAGGTTACAGGGCCCATGCAATGAGCAGTTCTTC; cdr3_aa: CATARLQGPCNEQFF; d_call: NA; j_call: TRBJ2-1; v_call: TRBV6-5; clone_size: NA
cdr3_nt: TGCAGCGTTGGGACGGATAACTATGGCTACACCTTC; cdr3_aa: CSVGTDNYGYTF; d_call: NA; j_call: TRBJ1-2; v_call: TRBV29-1; clone_size: many
cdr3_nt: TGTGCCAGTAGCTTCCTACAGGCGAATCAGCCCCAGCATTTT; cdr3_aa: CASSFLQANQPQHF; d_call: NA; j_call: TRBJ1-5; v_call: TRBV5-6; clone_size: NA
cdr3_nt: TGTGCCAGCAGTGATGGATATCCGTTGAACACTGAAGCTTTCTTT; cdr3_aa: CASSDGYPLNTEAFF; d_call: NA; j_call: TRBJ1-1; v_call: TRBV25-1; clone_size: NA
cdr3_nt: TGTGCCATCGGTGAAGAGTTGGGTCTAGCGGGAAACGAGCAGTACTTC; cdr3_aa: CAIGEELGLAGNEQYF; d_call: TRBD2; j_call: TRBJ2-7; v_call: TRBV10-3; clone_size: NA
cdr3_nt: TGTGCCAGCAGTAGCCAGGGGGCTTGGGCAAATGCGCAGTATTTT; cdr3_aa: CASSSQGAWANAQYF; d_call: TRBD1; j_call: TRBJ2-3; v_call: TRBV6-1; clone_size: NA
cdr3_nt: TGCTCACTGGACAGGGCGAGTTCACCCCTCCACTTT; cdr3_aa: CSLDRASSPLHF; d_call: TRBD1; j_call: TRBJ1-6; v_call: TRBV29-1; clone_size: many
cdr3_nt: TGTGCCAGCAGCGAAGCCACGGACCGTAATTCACCCATCCACTTT; cdr3_aa: CASSEATDRNSPIHF; d_call: NA; j_call: TRBJ1-6; v_call: TRBV11-1; clone_size: NA
cdr3_nt: TGTGCCAGCAGATCACCAAGCAAGACCCAGTACTTC; cdr3_aa: CASRSPSKTQYF; d_call: NA; j_call: TRBJ2-5; v_call: TRBV28; clone_size: NA
cdr3_nt: TGCGCCAGCAGCTTGCAAGGGCAGGGGGCCTCCTACGAGCAGTACTTC; cdr3_aa: CASSLQGQGASYEQYF; d_call: TRBD1; j_call: TRBJ2-7; v_call: TRBV5-1; clone_size: many
cdr3_nt: TGTGCCAGCTGGAGGGACAGGGCGACAGATACGCAGTATTTT; cdr3_aa: CASWRDRATDTQYF; d_call: TRBD1; j_call: TRBJ2-3; v_call: TRBV7-9; clone_size: few
cdr3_nt: TGTGCCAGCAGTTACTCGCCCCAACAGACAGGCTCTGGGGCCAACGTCCTGACTTTC; cdr3_aa: CASSYSPQQTGSGANVLTF; d_call: NA; j_call: TRBJ2-6; v_call: TRBV6-5; clone_size: NA
cdr3_nt: TGTGCCTGGAATACCGGGGCGCCCTGGGAGGGGAATCAGCCCCAGCATTTT; cdr3_aa: CAWNTGAPWEGNQPQHF; d_call: NA; j_call: TRBJ1-5; v_call: TRBV30; clone_size: few
cdr3_nt: TGCGCCAGCAGCCAAGATCTGAGCGGATTCACAGATACGCAGTATTTT; cdr3_aa: CASSQDLSGFTDTQYF; d_call: NA; j_call: TRBJ2-3; v_call: TRBV4-1; clone_size: few
cdr3_nt: TGCGCCAGCAGGGTAGAGACCGGGGAGCTGTTTTTT; cdr3_aa: CASRVETGELFF; d_call: NA; j_call: TRBJ2-2; v_call: TRBV5-1; clone_size: few
cdr3_nt: TGTACCAGCAGTCCCCGGACTAGCGGGAGCTCCTACAATGAGCAGTTCTTC; cdr3_aa: CTSSPRTSGSSYNEQFF; d_call: TRBD2; j_call: TRBJ2-1; v_call: TRBV11-2; clone_size: NA
cdr3_nt: TGTGCCAGCAGCTTGCTGAGCACAGATACGCAGTATTTT; cdr3_aa: CASSLLSTDTQYF; d_call: NA; j_call: TRBJ2-3; v_call: TRBV5-5; clone_size: NA
cdr3_nt: TGTGCCAATAGCCTTCCTGGGGCAGATACGCAATATTTT; cdr3_aa: CANSLPGADTQYF; d_call: NA; j_call: TRBJ2-3; v_call: TRBV11-3; clone_size: once
cdr3_nt: NA; cdr3_aa: CATATVSNYGCTF; d_call: NA; j_call: TRBJ1-2; v_call: TRBV12-3/TRBV12-4; clone_size: once
cdr3_nt: TGTGCCAACAGCTTAGACTCCTTGGAGACCCGGTACTTC; cdr3_aa: CANSLDSLETRYF; d_call: NA; j_call: TRBJ2-5; v_call: TRBV11-2; clone_size: few
cdr3_nt: TGTCCCAGCAGCTATGGGAGTACTGATACGCAGTATTTT; cdr3_aa: CPSSYGSTDTQYF; d_call: NA; j_call: TRBJ2-3; v_call: TRBV7-9; clone_size: NA
cdr3_nt: TGTGCCAGCAGTCATGACAGGGGTGTGGAAAAACTGTTTTTT; cdr3_aa: CASSHDRGVEKLFF; d_call: TRBD1; j_call: TRBJ1-4; v_call: TRBV28; clone_size: NA
cdr3_nt: TGTGCCAGCAATTTACCGCCGCATGGTGAGCAGTTCTTC; cdr3_aa: CASNLPPHGEQFF; d_call: NA; j_call: TRBJ2-1; v_call: TRBV12-3/TRBV12-4; clone_size: NA
cdr3_nt: TGTGCCATCAGTGAGGGGGACAGAATTTATAGCAATCAGCCCCAGCATTTT; cdr3_aa: CAISEGDRIYSNQPQHF; d_call: TRBD1; j_call: TRBJ1-5; v_call: TRBV10-3; clone_size: NA
cdr3_nt: TGTGCCAGCAGCGATCAGGGGGCAGCCAAAAACATTCAGTACTTC; cdr3_aa: CASSDQGAAKNIQYF; d_call: TRBD1; j_call: TRBJ2-4; v_call: TRBV6-2/TRBV6-3; clone_size: many
cdr3_nt: TGTGCCATCAGTGACTCAGGGACTAGCAGGAGTCGCGAGCAGTTCTTC; cdr3_aa: CAISDSGTSRSREQFF; d_call: TRBD2; j_call: TRBJ2-1; v_call: TRBV10-3; clone_size: NA
cdr3_nt: TGCAGCGTCTGGGACACACCGTACGAGCAGTACTTC; cdr3_aa: CSVWDTPYEQYF; d_call: NA; j_call: TRBJ2-7; v_call: TRBV29-1; clone_size: many
cdr3_nt: TGTGCTAGTGGTTTGGCTGCCGGCGGACCAGGTAGTCATGAGCAGTTCTTC; cdr3_aa: CASGLAAGGPGSHEQFF; d_call: NA; j_call: TRBJ2-1; v_call: TRBV12-5; clone_size: NA
cdr3_nt: TGTGCCAGCAGTTACTCGAGGGCCGGGGAGCTGTTTTTT; cdr3_aa: CASSYSRAGELFF; d_call: NA; j_call: TRBJ2-2; v_call: TRBV6-2/TRBV6-3; clone_size: many
cdr3_nt: TGTGCCAGCAGCTGCGGGGCCAACCTAGACAATGAGCAGTTCTTC; cdr3_aa: CASSCGANLDNEQFF; d_call: NA; j_call: TRBJ2-1; v_call: TRBV11-1; clone_size: NA
cdr3_nt: TGTGCCAACAGCTTATGGGGAGAAGTTCGGTTCTTC; cdr3_aa: CANSLWGEVRFF; d_call: NA; j_call: TRBJ2-1; v_call: TRBV11-2; clone_size: NA
cdr3_nt: TGTGCCAGCAGTTTTACACAAGGACAGCCTAAGACCCAGTACTTC; cdr3_aa: CASSFTQGQPKTQYF; d_call: NA; j_call: TRBJ2-5; v_call: TRBV6-1; clone_size: many
cdr3_nt: TGCAGCGCGGGAGGGTCAGGCTACAATGAGCAGTTCTTC; cdr3_aa: CSAGGSGYNEQFF; d_call: TRBD2; j_call: TRBJ2-1; v_call: TRBV29-1; clone_size: many
cdr3_nt: TGTGCCAGCATCTTGTGGGGGGGAGAGACCCAGTATTTC; cdr3_aa: CASILWGGETQYF; d_call: TRBD2; j_call: TRBJ2-5; v_call: TRBV11-1; clone_size: NA
cdr3_nt: TGTGCCAGCAGTTCTGGGACAGGGCCGAGGTACGAGCAGTACTTC; cdr3_aa: CASSSGTGPRYEQYF; d_call: TRBD1; j_call: TRBJ2-7; v_call: TRBV28; clone_size: NA
cdr3_nt: TGTGCCAGCAGTTACTCTACGGGAGGGGACGGCGGGGAGCTGTTTTTT; cdr3_aa: CASSYSTGGDGGELFF; d_call: TRBD2; j_call: TRBJ2-2; v_call: TRBV6-2/TRBV6-3; clone_size: many
cdr3_nt: TGTGCCAGCCAACTAGGGGACACCTATGAGCGGTACTTC; cdr3_aa: CASQLGDTYERYF; d_call: NA; j_call: TRBJ2-7; v_call: TRBV11-2; clone_size: NA
cdr3_nt: TGTGCCGGCAGTGGGACAGGGGCCGGCGGGGAGCTGTTCTTT; cdr3_aa: CAGSGTGAGGELFF; d_call: TRBD1; j_call: TRBJ2-2; v_call: TRBV12-3/TRBV12-4; clone_size: NA
cdr3_nt: TGTGTCAGCACCCGTAGGAACCCTTACAATGAGCAGTTCTTC; cdr3_aa: CVSTRRNPYNEQFF; d_call: NA; j_call: TRBJ2-1; v_call: TRBV5-6; clone_size: NA
cdr3_nt: TGTGCCAGCAGGGATACAGGTAAGGAGCAGTACTTC; cdr3_aa: CASRDTGKEQYF; d_call: NA; j_call: TRBJ2-7; v_call: TRBV11-2; clone_size: NA
cdr3_nt: TGTGCCAGCAGCTCGGGTCACTACAATCAGCCCCAGCATTTT; cdr3_aa: CASSSGHYNQPQHF; d_call: NA; j_call: TRBJ1-5; v_call: TRBV7-8; clone_size: NA
cdr3_nt: TGTGCCAGCAGTCCTCGGGGGGCTTATGGCTACACCTTC; cdr3_aa: CASSPRGAYGYTF; d_call: NA; j_call: TRBJ1-2; v_call: TRBV28; clone_size: NA
cdr3_nt: TGCGCCAGCAGCCAATTGGACCAAAGTATGTTTGAGCAGTTCTTC; cdr3_aa: CASSQLDQSMFEQFF; d_call: NA; j_call: TRBJ2-1; v_call: TRBV4-1; clone_size: few
cdr3_nt: TGTGCCAGCACTTACTCTGATACCGGAGCACTAAGAGATACGCAGTATTTT; cdr3_aa: CASTYSDTGALRDTQYF; d_call: NA; j_call: TRBJ2-3; v_call: TRBV6-5; clone_size: NA